Here is one TCR beta chain with its context. Its antigen is still unknown. The repertoire was sequenced with immunoSEQ multiplex PCR; TCRdb's copy has only in-frame clones and lacks some. The sample has several thousand clones, around 95% seen once. This sample is drawn from a study of regulatory and conventional T cells in RAG deficiency. Whole-study context: In hypomorphic RAG CID or atypical SCID, autoimmunity is frequently associated.

Study-wide points: These Omenn syndrome Treg sorts may hold peripherally activated cells instead. Other subsets showed approximately 9.6-fold reductions, but Treg unique TCR beta sequences fell approximately 90-fold in these patients. Shannon entropy fell and Simpson indices rose in RAG-deficient patients.

Trimming stripped 0 bases from V and 0 bases from J, with 3 bases between. This CDR3 region has 13 residues. Germline V gene data show CDR1 as LGHNA and CDR2 as YNFKEQ. Blood CD4+ CD25-low CD127-high conventional T cells supplied the genomic DNA template. The V call is TRBV4-2, the J call TRBJ2-7; D remains unclear. Sequenced input: CD4+ effector T cells sorted from blood. The sequence was collected from a human donor with RAG deficiency presenting as severe combined immunodeficiency. DNA of the CDR3: TGTGCCAGCAGCCAAGATCACTCCTACGAGCAGTACTTC. The encoded protein is CASSQDHSYEQYF.